What follows describes a single T cell receptor beta chain. This CDR3 is 22 amino acids long. The germline V and J ends were trimmed by 8 bases and 2 bases, with 38 bases remaining between them. Germline values: CDR1 ENHRY, CDR2 SYGVKD. The sample originates from a study of blood T cell repertoires in COVID-19. Assay used: immunoSEQ multiplex PCR; TCRdb lists only in-frame clones, some missing. The data contain roughly 300,000 clones, 85% of them singletons. Sequencing was carried out using PBMCs or T cells enriched from blood (not recorded which). The origin of this receptor is a woman between 45 and 65 years old who had recovered from COVID-19. V gene TRBV10-3 combines with J gene TRBJ2-3; D may be TRBD2 (9 bases). Written as DNA, the CDR3 is TGTGCCATCTCACCTTTGGACAGGGAGGTAGGGGCGGGAGGGCCTGTCACAGATACGCAGTATTTT. Translating gives CAISPLDREVGAGGPVTDTQYF.